Shown below are 14 T cell receptor beta chains from a single sample sequenced in a study of cytomegalovirus exposure and HLA in healthy donors. In the PCR, 60 Vbeta and 13 Jbeta primers were used. Sequenced by immunoSEQ multiplex PCR; TCRdb stores in-frame clones only, minus some. The specimen's table records 50,000 to 70,000 clones. Sequencing was performed on PBMCs. The source of these receptors is a woman under 30 in good health and CMV-seronegative.

This sequence joins TRBV7-8 and TRBJ1-2, with TRBD1 matching 7 bases. The CDR3 runs 13 residues. The J segment lost 2 bases and the V segment lost 5 bases, leaving 2 bases of the junction unmatched. CDR1 and CDR2 (germline): SGHVS, FQNEAQ. The chain's CDR3 is CASSLGQNYGYTF. The CDR3 coding sequence is TGTGCCAGCAGCCTGGGACAGAACTATGGCTACACCTTC.

The chain links TRBV6-5 to TRBJ2-7; TRBD2 is a possible D gene (7 bases). Germline lookup yields CDR1 MNHEY and CDR2 SVGAGI. The CDR3 is 15 residues long. V shed 7 bases and J shed 0 bases, with 16 bases lying between them. This CDR3 is CASKPLAGASYEQYF. The CDR3, as DNA: TGTGCCAGCAAGCCTCTGGCGGGGGCCTCCTACGAGCAGTACTTC.

The rearrangement uses TRBV5-1 and TRBJ1-4; the D is unclear. The germline CDR1 and CDR2 sequences are SGHRS and YFSETQ. Trimming pared 1 base from V and 3 bases from J, leaving 13 bases between. CDR3 length: 16 amino acids. CDR3 coding DNA: TGCGCCAGCAGCTTGAGTTCGGGATCGTCTAATGAAAAACTGTTTTTT. Translation gives CASSLSSGSSNEKLFF.

The chain links TRBV7-2 to TRBJ2-2; TRBD1 agrees at 8 bases. Looked up from germline, CDR1 is SGHTA and CDR2 is FQGNSA. This CDR3 comprises 13 residues. Trimming at V came to 2 bases and at J to 9 bases, leaving 2 bases not matched to a gene. The CDR3 spells CASSLQGAWELFF. The CDR3 nucleotides read TGTGCCAGCAGCTTACAGGGGGCCTGGGAGCTGTTTTTT.

This rearrangement joins TRBV28 to TRBJ2-2, with D perhaps TRBD2 (6 bases). The CDR3 runs 12 residues. V lost 6 bases, J lost 9 bases, and 11 bases lay in between. Germline CDR1 reads MDHEN; CDR2 reads SYDVKM. The CDR3: CASRGSGWELFF. The CDR3 DNA is TGTGCCAGCAGGGGTAGCGGCTGGGAGCTGTTTTTT.

The V gene is TRBV6-5, the J gene TRBJ1-1; D may be TRBD1 (5 bases). V gave up 2 bases and J gave up 0 bases, with 10 bases separating them. The CDR3 totals 15 residues. Germline-derived CDR1 and CDR2 are MNHEY and SVGAGI. The DNA of the CDR3 is TGTGCCAGCAGTTACGGCCGGGGGGTGAACACTGAAGCTTTCTTT. Its protein product is CASSYGRGVNTEAFF.

The chain joins TRBV11-3 to TRBJ2-5, with TRBD1 matching over 7 bases. Germline-derived CDR1 and CDR2 are SGHNT and YENEEA. J lost 2 bases, V lost 5 bases, and 5 bases had no gene match. CDR3 length: 14 amino acids. Here the CDR3 DNA reads TGTGCCAGCAGCGCCGACAGGGAACAAGAGACCCAGTACTTC. Translating it yields CASSADREQETQYF.

The rearrangement joins TRBV6-5 to TRBJ2-3, with 10 bases lining up with TRBD1. Germline lookup yields CDR1 MNHEY and CDR2 SVGAGI. Losses at the gene ends were 6 bases for V and 6 bases for J; bases not matched to a gene: 9. The CDR3 loop spans 15 amino acids. The CDR3 bases are TGTGCCAGCAGCCACCGGGACAGGGGTGTTGATACGCAGTATTTT. Amino acid sequence: CASSHRDRGVDTQYF.

V is TRBV4-1 and J is TRBJ1-2; possible D gene TRBD1, 5 bases. The CDR3 is 14 amino acids. Trimming removed 1 base from V and 6 bases from J, with 12 bases in between. The germline CDR1 and CDR2 sequences are MGHRA and YSYEKL. CDR3 sequence (DNA): TGCGCCAGCAGCCAAGTCGGCAGGGTTGATGGCTACACCTTC. This encodes CASSQVGRVDGYTF.

V usage is TRBV18 and J usage is TRBJ2-7, with D perhaps TRBD2 (5 bases). V shed 2 bases and J shed 3 bases, with 8 bases lying between them. The CDR3 runs 13 residues. Germline V gene data show CDR1 as KGHSH and CDR2 as LQKENI. The CDR3: CASSPSEVYEQYF. The CDR3 coding sequence is TGTGCCAGCTCACCATCGGAGGTCTACGAGCAGTACTTC. The full variable domain, with the rest looked up from reference TRBV18 and TRBJ2-7, is NAGVMQNPRHLVRRRGQEARLRCSPMKGHSHVYWYRQLPEEGLKFMVYLQKENIIDESGMPKERFSAEFPKEGPSILRIQQVVRGDSAAYFCASSPSEVYEQYFGPGTRLTVT.

This clone is deemed medium-sized by its frequency. This chain connects TRBV4-2 to TRBJ2-1, with a weak D call TRBD2 (5 bases). The CDR3 sequence is 15 residues long. Germline CDR1 reads LGHNA; CDR2 reads YNFKEQ. Trimming removed 0 bases at V and 0 bases at J, with 6 bases between. The CDR3 region has the DNA TGTGCCAGCAGCCAAGAAAGCGGCTCCTACAATGAGCAGTTCTTC. This codes for CASSQESGSYNEQFF.

This chain uses TRBV2 with TRBJ1-5; TRBD1 is a possible D gene (6 bases). Germline V gene sequence: CDR1 SNHLY, CDR2 FYNNEI. V was cut by 5 bases and J by 3 bases, with 17 bases left in between. The CDR3 is made up of 16 amino acids. The CDR3 loop reads CASSHYRVTNNQPQHF. The DNA for the CDR3 is TGTGCCAGCAGTCACTACAGGGTTACCAACAATCAGCCCCAGCATTTT.

The chain joins TRBV11-3 to TRBJ2-5; 11 bases agree with TRBD1. Germline V CDR1 and CDR2: SGHNT, YENEEA. J lost 3 bases, V lost 4 bases, and 7 bases had no gene match. The CDR3 is made up of 16 amino acids. The CDR3 loop is CASSSVRTGGEETQYF. For the CDR3, the DNA is TGTGCCAGCAGCTCTGTCCGGACAGGGGGCGAAGAGACCCAGTACTTC. Based on the CDR3 plus reference TRBV11-3 and TRBJ2-5, the full variable domain is EAGVVQSPRYKIIEKKQPVAFWCNPISGHNTLYWYLQNLGQGPELLIRYENEEAVDDSQLPKDRFSAERLKGVDSTLKIQPAELGDSAVYLCASSSVRTGGEETQYFGPGTRLLVL.

V usage is TRBV7-9 and J usage is TRBJ2-5; 8 nucleotides align to TRBD1. J gave up 3 bases and V 5 bases, and 5 bases lay outside the gene matches. This CDR3 is built from 14 residues. Per germline, CDR1 SEHNR and CDR2 FQNEAQ (reference sequence). The DNA for the CDR3 is TGTGCCAGCAGCCGACAGGGGTTGGAAGAGACCCAGTACTTC. Amino acids: CASSRQGLEETQYF.